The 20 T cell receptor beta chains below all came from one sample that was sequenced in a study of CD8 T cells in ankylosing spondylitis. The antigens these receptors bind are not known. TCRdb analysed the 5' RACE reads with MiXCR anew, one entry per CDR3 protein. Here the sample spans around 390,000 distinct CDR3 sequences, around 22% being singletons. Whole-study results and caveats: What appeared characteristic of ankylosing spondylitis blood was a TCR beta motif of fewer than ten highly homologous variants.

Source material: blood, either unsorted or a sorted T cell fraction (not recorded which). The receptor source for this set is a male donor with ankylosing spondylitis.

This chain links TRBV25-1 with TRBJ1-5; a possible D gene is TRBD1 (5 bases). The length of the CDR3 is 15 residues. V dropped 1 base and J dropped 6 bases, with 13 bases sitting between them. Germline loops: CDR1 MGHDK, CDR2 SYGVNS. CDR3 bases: TGTGCCAGCAGTGAATCGGGGGGTCATAGTCAGCCCCAGCATTTT. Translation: CASSESGGHSQPQHF.

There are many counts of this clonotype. The CDR3 protein is CASSLVAGGDTDTQYF. CDR3 nucleotides: TGTGCCAGCAGTTTAGTTGCGGGAGGGGACACAGATACGCAGTATTTT. This chain connects TRBV12-3 or TRBV12-4 to TRBJ2-3, with 9 bases identical to TRBD2. V shed 1 base and J 2 bases; nucleotides not matched to a gene: 4. CDR3 length equals 16 residues.

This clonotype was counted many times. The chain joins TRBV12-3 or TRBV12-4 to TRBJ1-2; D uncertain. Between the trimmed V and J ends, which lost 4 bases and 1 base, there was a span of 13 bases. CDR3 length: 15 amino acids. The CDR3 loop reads CASSSRDPFNYGYTF. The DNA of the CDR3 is TGTGCCAGCAGTTCCCGGGATCCTTTTAACTATGGCTACACCTTC.

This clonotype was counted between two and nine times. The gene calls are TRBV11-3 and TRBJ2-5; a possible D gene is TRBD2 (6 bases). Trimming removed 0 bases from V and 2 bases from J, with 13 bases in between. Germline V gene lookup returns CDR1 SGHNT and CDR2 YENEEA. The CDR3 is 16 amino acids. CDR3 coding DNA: TGTGCCAGCAGCTTAGAACGGTCCCGGGGGCAAGAGACCCAGTACTTC. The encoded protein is CASSLERSRGQETQYF.

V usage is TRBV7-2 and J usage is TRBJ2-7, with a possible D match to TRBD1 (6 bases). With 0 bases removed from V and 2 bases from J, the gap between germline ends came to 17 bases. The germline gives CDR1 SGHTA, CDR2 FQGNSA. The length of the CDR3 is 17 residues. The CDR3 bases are TGTGCCAGCAGCTTAGCACCCGCCAGGGGCCGAACCTACGAGCAGTACTTC. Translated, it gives CASSLAPARGRTYEQYF.

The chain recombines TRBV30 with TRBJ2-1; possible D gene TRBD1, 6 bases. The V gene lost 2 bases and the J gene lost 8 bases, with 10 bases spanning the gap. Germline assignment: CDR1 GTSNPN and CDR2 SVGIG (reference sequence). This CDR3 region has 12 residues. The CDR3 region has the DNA TGTGCCTGGAGTACCCAGGGGTATGAGCAGTTCTTC. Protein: CAWSTQGYEQFF.

The CDR3 here is CASSLWGTGYEQYF. In nucleotides, the CDR3 is TGTGCCAGCAGTTTATGGGGGACAGGGTACGAGCAGTACTTC. This chain connects TRBV28 to TRBJ2-7, with 9 nucleotides matching TRBD1. The CDR3 runs 14 residues. After removal of 0 bases from V and 4 bases from J, the junction contained 1 base not matched to a gene. Germline loops: CDR1 MDHEN, CDR2 SYDVKM.

CDR3: CSASPTRYNEQFF. CDR3 nucleotides: TGCAGTGCATCCCCGACTAGGTACAATGAGCAGTTCTTC. The chain links TRBV20-1 to TRBJ2-1, with D perhaps matching TRBD2 (6 bases). This CDR3 spans 13 amino acids. CDR1 and CDR2 from the germline V gene are DFQATT and SNEGSKA (reference sequence). The V and J ends lost 6 bases and 4 bases respectively, with 13 bases between them.

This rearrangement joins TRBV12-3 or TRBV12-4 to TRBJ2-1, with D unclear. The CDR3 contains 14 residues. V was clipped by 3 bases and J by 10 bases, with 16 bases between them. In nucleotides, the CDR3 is TGTGCCAGCAGTTTTCCAGGATTCGCGTGGGAGCAGTTCTTC. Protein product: CASSFPGFAWEQFF.

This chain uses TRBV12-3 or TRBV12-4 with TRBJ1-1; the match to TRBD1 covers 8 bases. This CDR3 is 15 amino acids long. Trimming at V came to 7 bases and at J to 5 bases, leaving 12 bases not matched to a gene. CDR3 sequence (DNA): TGTGCCAGCATAGGGAGGACAGGGTTTGGAACTGAAGCTTTCTTT. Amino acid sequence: CASIGRTGFGTEAFF.

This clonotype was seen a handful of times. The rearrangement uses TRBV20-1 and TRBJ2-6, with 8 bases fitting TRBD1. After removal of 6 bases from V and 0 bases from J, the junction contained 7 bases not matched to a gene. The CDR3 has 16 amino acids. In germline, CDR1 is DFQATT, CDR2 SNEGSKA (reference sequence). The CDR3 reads CSASTGALSGANVLTF. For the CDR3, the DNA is TGCAGTGCCTCGACAGGGGCCCTCTCTGGGGCCAACGTCCTGACTTTC.

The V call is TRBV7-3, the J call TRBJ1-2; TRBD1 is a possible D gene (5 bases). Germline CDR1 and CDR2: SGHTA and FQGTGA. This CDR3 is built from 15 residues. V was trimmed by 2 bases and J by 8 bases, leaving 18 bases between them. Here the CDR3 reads CASSLDGTQAQGYTF. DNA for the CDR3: TGTGCCAGCAGCTTAGATGGGACCCAGGCTCAGGGCTACACCTTC.

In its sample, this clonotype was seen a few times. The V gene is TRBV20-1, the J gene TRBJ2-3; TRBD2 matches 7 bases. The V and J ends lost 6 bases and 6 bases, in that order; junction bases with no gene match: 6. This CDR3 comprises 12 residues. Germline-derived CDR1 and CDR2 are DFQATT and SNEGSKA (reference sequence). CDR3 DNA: TGCAGTGCAAGGGAGGGCTGGGATACGCAGTATTTT. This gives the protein CSAREGWDTQYF.

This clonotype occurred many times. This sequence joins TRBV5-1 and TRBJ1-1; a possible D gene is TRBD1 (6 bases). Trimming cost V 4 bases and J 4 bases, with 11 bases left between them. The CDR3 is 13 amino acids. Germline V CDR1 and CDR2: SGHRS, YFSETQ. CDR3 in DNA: TGCGCCAGCAGCAGGGGGGGGGGCACTGAAGCTTTCTTT. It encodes CASSRGGGTEAFF.

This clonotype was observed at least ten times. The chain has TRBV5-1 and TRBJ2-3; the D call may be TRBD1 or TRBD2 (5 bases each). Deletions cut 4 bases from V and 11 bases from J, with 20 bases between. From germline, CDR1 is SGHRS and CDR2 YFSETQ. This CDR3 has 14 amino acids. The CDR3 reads CASSRQNWDGWQYF. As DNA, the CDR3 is TGCGCCAGCAGCCGGCAGAATTGGGACGGGTGGCAGTATTTT.

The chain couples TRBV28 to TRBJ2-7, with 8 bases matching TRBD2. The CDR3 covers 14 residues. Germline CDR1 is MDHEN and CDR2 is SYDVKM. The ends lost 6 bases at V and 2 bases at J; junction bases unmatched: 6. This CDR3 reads CASSVSGTTYEQYF. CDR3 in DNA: TGTGCCAGCAGCGTTAGCGGGACCACCTACGAGCAGTACTTC.

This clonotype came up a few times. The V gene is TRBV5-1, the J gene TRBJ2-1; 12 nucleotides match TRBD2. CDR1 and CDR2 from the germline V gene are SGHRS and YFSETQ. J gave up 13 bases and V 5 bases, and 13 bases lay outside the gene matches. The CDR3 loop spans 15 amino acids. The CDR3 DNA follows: TGCGCCAGCAGTTCCGGGACTAGCGGGCTCTCTACCCAGTTCTTC. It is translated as CASSSGTSGLSTQFF.

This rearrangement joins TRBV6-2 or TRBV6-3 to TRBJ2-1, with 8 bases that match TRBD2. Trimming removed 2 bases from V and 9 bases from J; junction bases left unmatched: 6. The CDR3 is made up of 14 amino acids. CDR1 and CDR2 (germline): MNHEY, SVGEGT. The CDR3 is CASSYSGRGGEQFF. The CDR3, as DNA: TGTGCCAGCAGTTACAGCGGGAGAGGGGGTGAGCAGTTCTTC.

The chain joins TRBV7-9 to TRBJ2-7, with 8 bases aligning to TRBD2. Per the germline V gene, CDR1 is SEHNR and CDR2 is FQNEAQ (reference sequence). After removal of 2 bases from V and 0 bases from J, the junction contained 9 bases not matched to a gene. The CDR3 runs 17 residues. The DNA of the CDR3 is TGTGCCAGCAGCTTAACGTCTAGCGGGCGAAGCTCCTACGAGCAGTACTTC. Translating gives CASSLTSSGRSSYEQYF. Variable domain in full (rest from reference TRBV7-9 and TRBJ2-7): DTGVSQNPRHKITKRGQNVTFRCDPISEHNRLYWYRQTLGQGPEFLTYFQNEAQLEKSRLLSDRFSAERPKGSFSTLEIQRTEQGDSAMYLCASSLTSSGRSSYEQYFGPGTRLTVT.

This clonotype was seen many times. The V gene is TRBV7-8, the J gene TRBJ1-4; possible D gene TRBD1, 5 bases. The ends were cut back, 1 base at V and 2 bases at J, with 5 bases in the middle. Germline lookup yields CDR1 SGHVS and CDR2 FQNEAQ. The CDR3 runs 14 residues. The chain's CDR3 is CASSLGGTNEKLFF. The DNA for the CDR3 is TGTGCCAGCAGCTTAGGGGGGACTAATGAAAAACTGTTTTTT.